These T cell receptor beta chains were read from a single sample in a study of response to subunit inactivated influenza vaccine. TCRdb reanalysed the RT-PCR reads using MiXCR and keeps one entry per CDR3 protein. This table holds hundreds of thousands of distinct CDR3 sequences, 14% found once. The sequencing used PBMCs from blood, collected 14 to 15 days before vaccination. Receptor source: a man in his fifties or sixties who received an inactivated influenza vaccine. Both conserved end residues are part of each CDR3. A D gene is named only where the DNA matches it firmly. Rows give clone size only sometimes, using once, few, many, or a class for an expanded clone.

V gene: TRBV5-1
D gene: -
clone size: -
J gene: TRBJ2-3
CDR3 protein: CASSLGAASGTDTQYF
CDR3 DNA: TGCGCCAGCAGCTTGGGGGCGGCGTCTGGCACAGATACGCAGTATTTT

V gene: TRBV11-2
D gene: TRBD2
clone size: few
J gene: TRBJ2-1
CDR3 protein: CASSLDWLAGGIFDSYNEQFF
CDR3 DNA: TGTGCAAGCAGCTTAGATTGGCTAGCGGGGGGAATTTTCGATTCCTACAATGAGCAGTTCTTC

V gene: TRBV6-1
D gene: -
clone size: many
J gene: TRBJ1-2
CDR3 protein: CASSERQIYGYTF
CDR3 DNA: TGTGCCAGCAGTGAGCGGCAAATCTATGGCTACACCTTC

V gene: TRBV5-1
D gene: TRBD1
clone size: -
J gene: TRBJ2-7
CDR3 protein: CASSIVPGQGLEQYF
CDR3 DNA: TGCGCCAGCAGCATTGTCCCGGGACAGGGTTTGGAGCAGTACTTC

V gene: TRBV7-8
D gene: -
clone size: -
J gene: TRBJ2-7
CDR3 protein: CASSLLSMGPRQGEQYF
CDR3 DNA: TGTGCCAGCAGCTTGCTTTCCATGGGACCCCGGCAGGGCGAGCAGTACTTC

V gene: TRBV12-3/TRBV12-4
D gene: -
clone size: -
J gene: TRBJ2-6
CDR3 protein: CASLRGAGHSGANVLTF
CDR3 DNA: TGTGCCAGCCTCCGAGGGGCAGGCCACTCTGGGGCCAACGTCCTGACTTTC

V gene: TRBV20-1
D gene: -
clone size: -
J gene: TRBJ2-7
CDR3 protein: CSARDYPSKQYF
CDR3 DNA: TGCAGTGCTAGAGACTACCCCTCCAAGCAGTACTTC

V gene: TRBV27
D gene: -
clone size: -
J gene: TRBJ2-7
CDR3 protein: CASSLSETGVPYEQYF
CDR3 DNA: TGTGCCAGCAGTTTATCAGAGACAGGAGTACCCTACGAGCAGTACTTC

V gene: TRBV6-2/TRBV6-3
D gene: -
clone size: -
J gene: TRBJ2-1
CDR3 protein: CASSSPFHAKQFF
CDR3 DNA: TGTGCCAGCAGTTCGCCCTTCCACGCAAAGCAGTTCTTC

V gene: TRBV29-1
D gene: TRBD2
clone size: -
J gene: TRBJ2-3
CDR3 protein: CSAKWGRAEGDTQYF
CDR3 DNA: TGCAGCGCCAAGTGGGGGAGGGCCGAGGGAGATACGCAGTATTTT

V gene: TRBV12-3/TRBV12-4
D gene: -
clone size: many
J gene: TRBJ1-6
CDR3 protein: CASGSLRSSYNSPLHF
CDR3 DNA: TGTGCCAGCGGGTCTCTCAGGAGCTCCTATAATTCACCCCTCCACTTT

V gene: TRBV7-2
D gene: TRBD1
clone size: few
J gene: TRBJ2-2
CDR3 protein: CASSPGTGLTGELFF
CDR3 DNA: TGTGCCAGCAGTCCCGGGACAGGGTTGACCGGGGAGCTGTTTTTT

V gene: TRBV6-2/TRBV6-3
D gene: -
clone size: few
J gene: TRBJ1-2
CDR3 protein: CASTYPSGQRTNYGYTF
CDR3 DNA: TGTGCCAGCACCTACCCCTCGGGACAACGAACTAACTATGGCTACACCTTC

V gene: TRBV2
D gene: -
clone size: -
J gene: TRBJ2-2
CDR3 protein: CASSDLGGARNTGELFF
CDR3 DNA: TGTGCCAGCAGTGACCTGGGGGGGGCGAGGAACACCGGGGAGCTGTTTTTT

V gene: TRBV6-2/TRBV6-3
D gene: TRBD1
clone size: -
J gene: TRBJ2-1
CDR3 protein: CASIPVGGQGPYNEQFF
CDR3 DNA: TGTGCCAGCATTCCCGTAGGGGGACAGGGTCCCTACAATGAGCAGTTCTTC

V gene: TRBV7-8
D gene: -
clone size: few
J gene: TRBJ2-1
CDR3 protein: CASSSQPHNRVSNEQFF
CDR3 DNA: TGTGCCAGCAGCTCCCAGCCCCATAACAGGGTCTCCAATGAGCAGTTCTTC

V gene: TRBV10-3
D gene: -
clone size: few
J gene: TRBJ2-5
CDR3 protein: CAISWRRQETQYF
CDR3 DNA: TGTGCCATCAGTTGGAGGCGCCAAGAGACCCAGTACTTC

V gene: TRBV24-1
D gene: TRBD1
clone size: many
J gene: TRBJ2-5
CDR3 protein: CATSETGTANQETQYF
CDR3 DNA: TGTGCCACCAGTGAAACCGGGACAGCGAATCAAGAGACCCAGTACTTC

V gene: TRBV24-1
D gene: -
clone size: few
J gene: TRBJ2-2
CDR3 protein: CATSGGRIANTGELFF
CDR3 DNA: TGTGCCACCAGTGGTGGACGGATCGCTAACACCGGGGAGCTGTTTTTT

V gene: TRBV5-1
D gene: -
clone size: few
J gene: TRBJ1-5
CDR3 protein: CASSFYPGNNQPQHF
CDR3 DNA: TGCGCCAGCAGCTTTTATCCAGGAAACAATCAGCCCCAGCATTTT

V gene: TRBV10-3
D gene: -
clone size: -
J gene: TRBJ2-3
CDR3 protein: CAIRSTTDTQYF
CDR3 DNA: TGTGCCATCAGGTCTACCACAGATACGCAGTATTTT

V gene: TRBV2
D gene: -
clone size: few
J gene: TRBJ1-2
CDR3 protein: CASRPGKGYGYTF
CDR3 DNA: TGTGCCAGCAGACCAGGGAAGGGCTATGGCTACACCTTC

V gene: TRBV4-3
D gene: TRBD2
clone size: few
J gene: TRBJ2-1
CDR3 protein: CASSQDPTSRYNEQFF
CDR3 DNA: TGCGCCAGCAGCCAAGATCCGACTAGCCGGTACAATGAGCAGTTCTTC

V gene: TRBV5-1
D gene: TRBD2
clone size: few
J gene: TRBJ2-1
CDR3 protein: CASSLAVLAGGSGYNEQFF
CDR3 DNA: TGCGCCAGCAGCTTGGCCGTCCTAGCGGGAGGTAGTGGGTACAATGAGCAGTTCTTC

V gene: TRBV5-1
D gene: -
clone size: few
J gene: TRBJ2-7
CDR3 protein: CASSFDGSTGNYEQYF
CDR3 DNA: TGCGCCAGCAGCTTCGACGGATCCACCGGGAACTACGAGCAGTACTTC

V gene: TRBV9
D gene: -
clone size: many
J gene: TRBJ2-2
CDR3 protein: CASSVTGSTGELFF
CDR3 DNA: TGTGCCAGCAGCGTTACAGGGTCCACCGGGGAGCTGTTTTTT

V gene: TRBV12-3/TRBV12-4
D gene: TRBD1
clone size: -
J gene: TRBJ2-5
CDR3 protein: CASSPLPKTGPAETQYF
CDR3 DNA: TGTGCCAGCAGCCCACTACCAAAGACAGGGCCGGCGGAGACCCAGTACTTC

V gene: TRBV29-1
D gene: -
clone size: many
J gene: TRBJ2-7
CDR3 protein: CSVITDGKTYEQYF
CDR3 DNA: TGCAGCGTTATCACTGACGGGAAAACCTACGAGCAGTACTTC

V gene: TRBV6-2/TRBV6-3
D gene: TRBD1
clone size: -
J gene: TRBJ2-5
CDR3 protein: CASRTGKRTQYF
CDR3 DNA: TGTGCCAGCAGGACAGGGAAGAGGACCCAGTACTTC

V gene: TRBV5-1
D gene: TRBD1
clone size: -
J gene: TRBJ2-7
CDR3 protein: CASSSGDRGHEQYF
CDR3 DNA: TGCGCCAGCAGCTCGGGCGACAGGGGTCACGAGCAGTACTTC

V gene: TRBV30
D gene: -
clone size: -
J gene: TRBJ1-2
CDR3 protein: CAWSAIYGYTF
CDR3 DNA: TGTGCCTGGAGTGCTATCTATGGCTACACCTTC